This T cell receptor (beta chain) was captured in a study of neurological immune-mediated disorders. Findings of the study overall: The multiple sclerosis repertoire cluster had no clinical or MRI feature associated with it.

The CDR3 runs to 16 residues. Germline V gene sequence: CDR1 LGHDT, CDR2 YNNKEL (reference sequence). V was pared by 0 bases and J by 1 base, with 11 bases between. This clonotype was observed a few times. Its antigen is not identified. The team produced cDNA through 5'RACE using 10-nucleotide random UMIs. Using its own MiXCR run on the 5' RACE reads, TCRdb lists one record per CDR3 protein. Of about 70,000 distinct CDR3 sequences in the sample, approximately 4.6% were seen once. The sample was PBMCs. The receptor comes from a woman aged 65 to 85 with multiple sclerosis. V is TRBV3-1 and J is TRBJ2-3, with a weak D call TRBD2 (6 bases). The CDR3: CASSQEGERGTDTQYF. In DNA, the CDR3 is TGTGCCAGCAGCCAAGAGGGAGAGCGGGGCACAGATACGCAGTATTTT.